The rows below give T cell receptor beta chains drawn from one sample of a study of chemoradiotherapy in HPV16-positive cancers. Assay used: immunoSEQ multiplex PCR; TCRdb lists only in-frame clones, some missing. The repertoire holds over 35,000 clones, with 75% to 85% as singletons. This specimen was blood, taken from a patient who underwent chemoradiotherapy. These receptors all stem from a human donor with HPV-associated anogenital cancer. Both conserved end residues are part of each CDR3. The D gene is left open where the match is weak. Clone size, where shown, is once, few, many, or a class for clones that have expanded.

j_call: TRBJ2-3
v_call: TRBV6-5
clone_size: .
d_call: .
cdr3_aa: CASSRTAAEDTQYF
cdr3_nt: TGTGCCAGCAGTCGGACCGCTGCCGAAGATACGCAGTATTTT

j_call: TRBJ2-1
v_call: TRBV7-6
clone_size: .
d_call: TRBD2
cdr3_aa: CASSLATASGGYEQFF
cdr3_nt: TGTGCCAGCAGCTTAGCGACGGCTAGCGGGGGGTATGAGCAGTTCTTC

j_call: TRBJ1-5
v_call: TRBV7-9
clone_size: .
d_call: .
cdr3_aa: CASSLAGNNQPQHF
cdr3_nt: TGTGCCAGCAGCTTAGCGGGGAATAATCAGCCCCAGCATTTT

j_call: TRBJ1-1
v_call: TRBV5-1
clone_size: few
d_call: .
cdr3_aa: CASSALGQSTEAFF
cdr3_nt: TGCGCCAGCAGCGCCCTGGGGCAATCGACTGAAGCTTTCTTT

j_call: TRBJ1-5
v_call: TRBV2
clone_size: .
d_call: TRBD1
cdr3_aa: CASSGGQGEGQPQHF
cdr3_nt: TGTGCCAGCAGTGGGGGACAGGGGGAAGGACAGCCCCAGCATTTT

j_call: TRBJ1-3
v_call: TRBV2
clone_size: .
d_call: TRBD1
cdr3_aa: CASSAQGIGNTIYF
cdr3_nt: TGTGCCAGCAGTGCACAGGGGATTGGAAACACCATATATTTT

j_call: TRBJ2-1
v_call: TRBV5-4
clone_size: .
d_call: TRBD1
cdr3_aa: CASSRTGRSYNEQFF
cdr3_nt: TGTGCCAGCAGCCGGACAGGGAGATCTTACAATGAGCAGTTCTTC

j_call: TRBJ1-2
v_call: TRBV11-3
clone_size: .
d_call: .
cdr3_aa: CASSFRGPVYGYTF
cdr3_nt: TGTGCCAGCAGCTTTCGGGGGCCGGTCTATGGCTACACCTTC

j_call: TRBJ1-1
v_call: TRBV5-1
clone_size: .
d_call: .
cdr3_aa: CASSLLALPTEAFF
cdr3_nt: TGCGCCAGCAGCTTGTTAGCTCTCCCCACTGAAGCTTTCTTT

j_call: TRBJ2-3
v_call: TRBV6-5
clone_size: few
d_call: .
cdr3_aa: CASSRQGGDTQYF
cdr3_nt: TGTGCCAGCAGCCGCCAGGGGGGGGATACGCAGTATTTT

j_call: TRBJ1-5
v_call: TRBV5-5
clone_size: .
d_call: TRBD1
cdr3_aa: CASSPTGDSNQPQHF
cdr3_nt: TGTGCCAGCAGTCCCACAGGGGATAGCAATCAGCCCCAGCATTTT

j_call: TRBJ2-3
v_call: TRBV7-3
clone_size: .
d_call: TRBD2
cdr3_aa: CASSLIPLAGRTDTQYF
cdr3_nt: TGTGCCAGCAGCTTAATCCCACTAGCGGGCCGCACAGATACGCAGTATTTT

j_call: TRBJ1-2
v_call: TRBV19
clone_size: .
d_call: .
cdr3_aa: CASTKPGRVNGYTF
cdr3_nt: TGTGCCAGTACCAAGCCGGGACGCGTCAATGGCTACACCTTC

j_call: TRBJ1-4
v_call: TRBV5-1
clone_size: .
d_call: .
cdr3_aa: CASSLASAGGNEKLFF
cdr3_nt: TGCGCCAGCAGCTTGGCCAGCGCCGGGGGTAATGAAAAACTGTTTTTT

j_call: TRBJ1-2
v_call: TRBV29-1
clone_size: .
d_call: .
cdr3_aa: CSVETSGYGYTF
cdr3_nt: TGCAGCGTAGAGACCTCGGGCTATGGCTACACCTTC

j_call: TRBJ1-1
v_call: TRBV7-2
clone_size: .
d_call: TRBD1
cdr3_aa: CASSAWTGVNTEAFF
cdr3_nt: TGTGCCAGCAGCGCCTGGACAGGGGTTAACACTGAAGCTTTCTTT

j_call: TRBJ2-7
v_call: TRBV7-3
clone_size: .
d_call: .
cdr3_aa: CASSLTAQGHEQYF
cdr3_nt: TGTGCCAGCAGCTTAACCGCTCAAGGCCACGAGCAGTACTTC

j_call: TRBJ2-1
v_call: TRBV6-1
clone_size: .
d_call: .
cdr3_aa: CASSVGGNGEQFF
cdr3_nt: TGTGCCAGCAGTGTTGGGGGGAACGGTGAGCAGTTCTTC

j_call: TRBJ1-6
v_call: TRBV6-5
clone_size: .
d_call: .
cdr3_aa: CASSPDSSYNSPLHF
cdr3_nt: TGTGCCAGCAGCCCAGACAGCTCCTATAATTCACCCCTCCACTTT

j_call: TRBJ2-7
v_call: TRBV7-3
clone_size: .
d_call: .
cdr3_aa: CASSQTGPSYEQYF
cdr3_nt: TGTGCCAGCAGTCAGACTGGGCCCTCCTACGAGCAGTACTTC

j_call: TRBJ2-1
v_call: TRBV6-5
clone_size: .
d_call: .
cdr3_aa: CASSYVFGYNEQFF
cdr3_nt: TGTGCCAGCAGTTACGTTTTTGGGTACAATGAGCAGTTCTTC

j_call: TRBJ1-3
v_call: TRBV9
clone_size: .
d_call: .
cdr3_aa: CASSVWGLSGNTIYF
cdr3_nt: TGTGCCAGCAGCGTCTGGGGCCTATCTGGAAACACCATATATTTT

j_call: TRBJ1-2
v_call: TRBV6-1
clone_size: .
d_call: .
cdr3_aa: CASSEKSRGISNYGYTF
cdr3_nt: TGTGCCAGCAGTGAAAAGTCCCGGGGGATATCGAACTATGGCTACACCTTC

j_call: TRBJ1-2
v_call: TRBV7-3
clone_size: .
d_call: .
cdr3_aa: CASSLQGLYGYTF
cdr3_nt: TGTGCCAGTTCACTACAGGGCCTTTATGGCTACACCTTC

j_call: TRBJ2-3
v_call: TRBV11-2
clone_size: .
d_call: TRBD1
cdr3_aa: CASSSTGGILRDTQYF
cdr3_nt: TGTGCCAGCAGCTCGACAGGGGGAATCCTCAGAGATACGCAGTATTTT